Below are 6 T cell receptor beta chains sequenced from a single sample in a study of blood T cell repertoires in COVID-19. Sequencing used immunoSEQ multiplex PCR; TCRdb keeps in-frame clones, though not all of them. Of approximately 670,000 clones listed, 85% to 90% are singletons. The material sequenced was peripheral blood. Receptors were obtained from a woman under 30 with acute or convalescent COVID-19.

This clone turned up a few times. This chain uses TRBV18 with TRBJ1-2, with 7 bases that match TRBD1. Germline CDR1 and CDR2: KGHSH and LQKENI. V shed 3 bases, J shed 2 bases, and the junction held 6 bases outside the gene matches. This CDR3 spans 15 amino acids. CDR3 bases: TGTGCCAGCTCACCTACACGGGACAGAAACTATGGCTACACCTTC. Protein sequence: CASSPTRDRNYGYTF.

This chain connects TRBV19 to TRBJ2-7; TRBD1 matches 10 bases. The germline V gene encodes CDR1 LNHDA and CDR2 SQIVND (reference sequence). V was pared by 3 bases and J by 2 bases, with 4 bases of the junction left unmatched. This CDR3 is built from 15 residues. CDR3 sequence: CASSIGQGGTYEQYF. The CDR3 DNA reads TGTGCCAGTAGTATCGGACAGGGGGGAACCTACGAGCAGTACTTC.

The rearrangement joins TRBV7-2 to TRBJ1-4; perhaps TRBD1 as D (6 bases). Germline V gene lookup returns CDR1 SGHTA and CDR2 FQGNSA. V was cut by 4 bases and J by 7 bases, with 13 bases left in between. The CDR3 runs to 14 residues. CDR3 loop: CASSSTGRGEKLFF. DNA for the CDR3: TGTGCCAGCAGCTCTACAGGGAGGGGTGAAAAACTGTTTTTT.

The genes are TRBV29-1 and TRBJ2-7, with a tentative D call TRBD2 (5 bases). The CDR3 consists of 13 residues. Germline-derived CDR1 and CDR2 are SQVTM and ANQGSEA. Deletions cut 1 base from V and 3 bases from J, with 10 bases between. The chain's CDR3 is CSVEGGPYYEQYF. Written as DNA, the CDR3 is TGCAGCGTTGAAGGAGGGCCCTACTACGAGCAGTACTTC.

The chain joins TRBV7-9 to TRBJ1-5; 8 bases align to TRBD1. This CDR3 region has 16 residues. Germline lookup yields CDR1 SEHNR and CDR2 FQNEAQ (reference sequence). V trimming: 1 base; J trimming: 5 bases; junction bases outside the gene matches: 7. As DNA, the CDR3 is TGTGCCAGCAGCTTAGACTCGCAGGGGGCCTATCAGCCCCAGCATTTT. This translates into CASSLDSQGAYQPQHF.

J is TRBJ1-6 and V is TRBV2; D is ambiguous. Trimming took 2 bases from V and 9 from J, leaving 2 bases between them. The length of the CDR3 is 11 residues. The germline V gene encodes CDR1 SNHLY and CDR2 FYNNEI. CDR3 nucleotide sequence: TGTGCCAGCAGTGAACGTTCACCCCTCCACTTT. It yields the protein CASSERSPLHF.